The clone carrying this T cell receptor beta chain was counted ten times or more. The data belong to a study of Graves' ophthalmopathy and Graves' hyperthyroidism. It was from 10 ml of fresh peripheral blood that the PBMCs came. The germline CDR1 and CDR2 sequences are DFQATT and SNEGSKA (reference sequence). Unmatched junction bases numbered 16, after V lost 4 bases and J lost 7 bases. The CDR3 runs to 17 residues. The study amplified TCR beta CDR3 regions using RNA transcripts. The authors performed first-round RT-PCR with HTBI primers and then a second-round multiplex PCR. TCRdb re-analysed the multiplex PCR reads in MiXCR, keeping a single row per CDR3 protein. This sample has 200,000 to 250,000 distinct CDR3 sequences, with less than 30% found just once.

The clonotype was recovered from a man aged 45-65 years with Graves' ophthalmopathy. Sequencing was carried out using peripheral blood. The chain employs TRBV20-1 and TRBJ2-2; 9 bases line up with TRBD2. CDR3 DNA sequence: TGCAGTGCTACCCAGGGAGGGCCTAGCGGGATCAACGGGGAGCTGTTTTTT. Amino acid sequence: CSATQGGPSGINGELFF.